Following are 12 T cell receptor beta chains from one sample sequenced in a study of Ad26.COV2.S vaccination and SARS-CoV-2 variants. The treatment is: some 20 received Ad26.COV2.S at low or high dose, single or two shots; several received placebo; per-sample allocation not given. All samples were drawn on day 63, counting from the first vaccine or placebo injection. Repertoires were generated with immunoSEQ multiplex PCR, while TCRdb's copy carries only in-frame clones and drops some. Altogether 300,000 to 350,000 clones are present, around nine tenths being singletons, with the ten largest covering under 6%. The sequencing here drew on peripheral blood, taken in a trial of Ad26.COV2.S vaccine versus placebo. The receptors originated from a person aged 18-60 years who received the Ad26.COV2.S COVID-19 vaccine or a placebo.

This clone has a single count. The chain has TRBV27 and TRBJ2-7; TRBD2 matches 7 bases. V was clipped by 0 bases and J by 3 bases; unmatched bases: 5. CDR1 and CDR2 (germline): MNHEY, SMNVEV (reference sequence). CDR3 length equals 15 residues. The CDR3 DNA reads TGTGCCAGCAGTTTATCTTCCGGGGGGAACTACGAGCAGTACTTC. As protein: CASSLSSGGNYEQYF.

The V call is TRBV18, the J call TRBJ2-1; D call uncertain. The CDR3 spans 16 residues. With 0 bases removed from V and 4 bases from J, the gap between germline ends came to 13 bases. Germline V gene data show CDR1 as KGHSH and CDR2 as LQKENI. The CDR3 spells CASSPPNSRSYNEQFF. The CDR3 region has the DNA TGTGCCAGCTCACCACCGAACAGCCGTTCATACAATGAGCAGTTCTTC.

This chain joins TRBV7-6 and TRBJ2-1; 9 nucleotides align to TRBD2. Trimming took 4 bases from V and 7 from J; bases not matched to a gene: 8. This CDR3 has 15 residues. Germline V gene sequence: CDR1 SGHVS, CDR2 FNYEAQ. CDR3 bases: TGTGCCAGCAGCTCCCAAAGCGGGAGGCGGAATGAGCAGTTCTTC. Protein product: CASSSQSGRRNEQFF.

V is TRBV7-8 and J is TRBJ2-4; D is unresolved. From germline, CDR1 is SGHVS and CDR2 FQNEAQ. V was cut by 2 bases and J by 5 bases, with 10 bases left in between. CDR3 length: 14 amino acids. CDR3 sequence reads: CASSLFGLQNIQYF. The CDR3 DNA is TGTGCCAGCAGCTTATTCGGGCTGCAAAACATTCAGTACTTC.

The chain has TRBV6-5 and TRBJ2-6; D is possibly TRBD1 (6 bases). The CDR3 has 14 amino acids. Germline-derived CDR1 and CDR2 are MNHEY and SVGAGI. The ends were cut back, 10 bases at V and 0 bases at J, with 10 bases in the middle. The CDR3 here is CAIQQGSGANVLTF. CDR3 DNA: TGTGCCATCCAACAGGGCTCTGGGGCCAACGTCCTGACTTTC.

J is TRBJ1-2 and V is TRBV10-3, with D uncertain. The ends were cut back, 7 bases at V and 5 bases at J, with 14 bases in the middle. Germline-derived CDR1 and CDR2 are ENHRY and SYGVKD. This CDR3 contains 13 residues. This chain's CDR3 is CAITDQTEYGYTF. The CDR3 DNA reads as TGTGCCATCACCGATCAGACCGAGTATGGCTACACCTTC.

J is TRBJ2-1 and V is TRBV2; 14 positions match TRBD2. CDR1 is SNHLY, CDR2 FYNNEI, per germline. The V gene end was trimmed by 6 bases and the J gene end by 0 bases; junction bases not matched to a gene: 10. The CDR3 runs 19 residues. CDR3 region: CASRPSRLAGGPSYNEQFF. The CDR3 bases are TGTGCCAGCAGACCCTCGAGACTAGCGGGAGGGCCCTCCTACAATGAGCAGTTCTTC.

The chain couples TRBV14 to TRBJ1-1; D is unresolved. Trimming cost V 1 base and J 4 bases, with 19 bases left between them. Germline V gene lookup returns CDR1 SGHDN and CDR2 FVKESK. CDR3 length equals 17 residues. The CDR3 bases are TGTGCCAGCAGCCAAGGTTGGGGATCGGGGATGCGCACTGAAGCTTTCTTT. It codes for CASSQGWGSGMRTEAFF.

The CDR3 spells CASSYSAGGPQHF. CDR3 DNA: TGTGCCAGCAGTTACTCGGCAGGAGGGCCCCAGCATTTT. The chain links TRBV6-5 to TRBJ1-5; D call uncertain. The CDR3 spans 13 residues. Germline CDR1 MNHEY, CDR2 SVGAGI. V was pared by 0 bases and J by 9 bases, with 9 bases between.

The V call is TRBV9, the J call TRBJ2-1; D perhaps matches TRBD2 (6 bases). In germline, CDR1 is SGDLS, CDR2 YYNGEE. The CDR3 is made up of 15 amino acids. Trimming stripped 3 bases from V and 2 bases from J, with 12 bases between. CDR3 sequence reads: CASSAASGAYNEQFF. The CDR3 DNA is TGTGCCAGCAGCGCTGCTTCGGGGGCCTACAATGAGCAGTTCTTC.

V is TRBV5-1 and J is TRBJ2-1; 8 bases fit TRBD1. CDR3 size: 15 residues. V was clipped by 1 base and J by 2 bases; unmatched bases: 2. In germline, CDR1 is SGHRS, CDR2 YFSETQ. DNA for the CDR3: TGCGCCAGCAGCTTGCAGGGGGCAACCTACAATGAGCAGTTCTTC. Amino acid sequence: CASSLQGATYNEQFF.

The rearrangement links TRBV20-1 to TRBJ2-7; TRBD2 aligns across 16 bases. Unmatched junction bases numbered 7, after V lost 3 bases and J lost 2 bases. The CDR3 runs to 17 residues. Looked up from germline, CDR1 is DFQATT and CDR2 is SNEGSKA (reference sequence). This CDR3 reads CSASGPGTSGRAYEQYF. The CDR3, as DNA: TGCAGTGCTAGTGGTCCCGGGACTAGCGGGAGGGCCTACGAGCAGTACTTC.